This T cell receptor beta chain was sequenced for a study of lymphopenia after photon versus proton radiotherapy. Study-wide points: Oligoclonal CD8+ Temra expansion after nadir drove photon patients' diversity drop.

Looked up from germline, CDR1 is SGHNT and CDR2 is YENEEA. The trim removed 5 bases at V and 6 bases at J, leaving 9 bases unmatched. The length of the CDR3 is 15 residues. Points on this clone: What it binds is not known.

TCRdb keeps only in-frame clones here, not all; method: immunoSEQ multiplex PCR. Of just over 25,000 clones listed, 85% to 90% were seen once; the top ten hold roughly 5.2%. The genes are TRBV11-3 and TRBJ2-2; 7 bases agree with TRBD1. This clonotype was sampled from a man aged 30 to 39 with gastric cancer. The sequenced sample was peripheral blood, obtained from a patient treated with photon-based radiotherapy. For the CDR3, the DNA is TGTGCCAGCAGCCGAGGGGGCATCTTGTCCGGGGAGCTGTTTTTT. This translates into CASSRGGILSGELFF. Variable domain in full (rest from reference TRBV11-3 and TRBJ2-2): EAGVVQSPRYKIIEKKQPVAFWCNPISGHNTLYWYLQNLGQGPELLIRYENEEAVDDSQLPKDRFSAERLKGVDSTLKIQPAELGDSAVYLCASSRGGILSGELFFGEGSRLTVL.